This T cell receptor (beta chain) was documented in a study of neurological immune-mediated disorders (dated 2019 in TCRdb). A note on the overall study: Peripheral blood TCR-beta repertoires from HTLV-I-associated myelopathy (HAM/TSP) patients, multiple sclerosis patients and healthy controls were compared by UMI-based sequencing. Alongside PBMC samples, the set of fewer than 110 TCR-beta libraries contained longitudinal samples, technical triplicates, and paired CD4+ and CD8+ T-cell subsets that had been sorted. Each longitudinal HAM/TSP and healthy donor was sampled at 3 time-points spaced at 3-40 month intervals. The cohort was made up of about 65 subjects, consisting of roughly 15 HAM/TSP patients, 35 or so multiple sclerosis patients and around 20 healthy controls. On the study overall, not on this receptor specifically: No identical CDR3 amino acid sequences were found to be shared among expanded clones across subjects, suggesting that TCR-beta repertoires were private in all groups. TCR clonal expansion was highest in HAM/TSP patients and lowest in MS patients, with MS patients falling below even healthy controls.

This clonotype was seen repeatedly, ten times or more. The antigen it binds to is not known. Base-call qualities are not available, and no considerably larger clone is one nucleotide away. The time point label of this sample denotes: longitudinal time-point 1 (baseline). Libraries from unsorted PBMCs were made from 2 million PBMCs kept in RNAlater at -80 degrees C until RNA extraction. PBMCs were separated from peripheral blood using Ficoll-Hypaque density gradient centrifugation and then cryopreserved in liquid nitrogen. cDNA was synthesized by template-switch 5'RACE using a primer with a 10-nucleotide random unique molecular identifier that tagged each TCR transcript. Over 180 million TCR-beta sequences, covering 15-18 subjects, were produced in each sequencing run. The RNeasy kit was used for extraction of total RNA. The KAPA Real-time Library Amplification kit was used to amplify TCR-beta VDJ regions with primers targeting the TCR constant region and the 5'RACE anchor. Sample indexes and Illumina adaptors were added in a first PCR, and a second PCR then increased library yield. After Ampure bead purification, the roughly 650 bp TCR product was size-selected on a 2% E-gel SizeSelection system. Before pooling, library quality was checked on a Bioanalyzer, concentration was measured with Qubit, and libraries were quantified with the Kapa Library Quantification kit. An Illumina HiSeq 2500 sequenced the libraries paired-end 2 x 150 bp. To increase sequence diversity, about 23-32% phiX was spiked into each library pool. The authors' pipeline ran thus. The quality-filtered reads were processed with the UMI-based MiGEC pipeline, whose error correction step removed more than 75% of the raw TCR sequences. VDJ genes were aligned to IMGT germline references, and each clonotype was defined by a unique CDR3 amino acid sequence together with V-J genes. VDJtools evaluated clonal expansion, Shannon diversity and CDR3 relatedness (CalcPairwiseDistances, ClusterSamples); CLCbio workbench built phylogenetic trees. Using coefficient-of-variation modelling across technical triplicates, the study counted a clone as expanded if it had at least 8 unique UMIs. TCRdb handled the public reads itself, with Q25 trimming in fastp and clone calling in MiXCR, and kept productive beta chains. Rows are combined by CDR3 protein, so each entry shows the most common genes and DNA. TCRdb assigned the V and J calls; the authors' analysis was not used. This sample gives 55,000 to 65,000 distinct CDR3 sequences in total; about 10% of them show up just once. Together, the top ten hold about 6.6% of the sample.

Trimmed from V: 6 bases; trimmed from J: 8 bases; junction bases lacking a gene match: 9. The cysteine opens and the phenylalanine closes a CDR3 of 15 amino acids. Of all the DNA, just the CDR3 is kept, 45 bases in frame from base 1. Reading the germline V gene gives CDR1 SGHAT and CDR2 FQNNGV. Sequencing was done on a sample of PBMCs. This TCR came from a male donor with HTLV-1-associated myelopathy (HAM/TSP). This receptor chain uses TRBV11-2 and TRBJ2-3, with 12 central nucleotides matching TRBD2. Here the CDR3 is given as CASSPTSGGSGTQYF. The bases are TGTGCCAGCAGTCCCACTAGCGGGGGGTCCGGTACGCAGTATTTT.